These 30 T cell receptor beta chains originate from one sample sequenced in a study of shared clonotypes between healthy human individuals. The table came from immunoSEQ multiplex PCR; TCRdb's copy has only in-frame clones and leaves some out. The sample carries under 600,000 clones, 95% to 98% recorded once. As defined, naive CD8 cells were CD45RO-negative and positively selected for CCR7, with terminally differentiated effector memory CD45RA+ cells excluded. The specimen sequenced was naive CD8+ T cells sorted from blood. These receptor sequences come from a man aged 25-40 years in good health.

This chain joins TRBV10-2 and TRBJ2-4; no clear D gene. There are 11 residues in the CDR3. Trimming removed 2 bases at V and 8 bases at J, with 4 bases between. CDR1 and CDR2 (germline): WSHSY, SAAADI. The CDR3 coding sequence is TGCGCCAGCAGTGAGGGGGACATTCAGTACTTC. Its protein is CASSEGDIQYF.

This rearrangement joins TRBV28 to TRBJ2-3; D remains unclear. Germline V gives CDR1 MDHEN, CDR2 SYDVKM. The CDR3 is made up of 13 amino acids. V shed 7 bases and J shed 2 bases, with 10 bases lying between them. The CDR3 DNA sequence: TGTGCCAGCACAACGGAGCTCACAGATACGCAGTATTTT. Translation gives CASTTELTDTQYF.

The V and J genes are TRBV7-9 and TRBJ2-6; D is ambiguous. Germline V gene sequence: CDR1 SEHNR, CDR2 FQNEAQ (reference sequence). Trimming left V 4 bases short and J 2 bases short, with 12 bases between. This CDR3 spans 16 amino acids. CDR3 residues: CASSSLVGAGANVLTF. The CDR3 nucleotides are TGTGCCAGCAGCTCCCTTGTCGGTGCTGGGGCCAACGTCCTGACTTTC. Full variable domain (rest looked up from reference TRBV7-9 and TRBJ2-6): DTGVSQNPRHKITKRGQNVTFRCDPISEHNRLYWYRQTLGQGPEFLTYFQNEAQLEKSRLLSDRFSAERPKGSFSTLEIQRTEQGDSAMYLCASSSLVGAGANVLTFGAGSRLTVL.

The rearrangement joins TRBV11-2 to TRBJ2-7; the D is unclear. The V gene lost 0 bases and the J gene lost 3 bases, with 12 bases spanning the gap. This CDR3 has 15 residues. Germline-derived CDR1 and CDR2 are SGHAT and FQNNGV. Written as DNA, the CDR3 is TGTGCCAGCAGCTTAGAGGGTCCCAGAAACTACGAGCAGTACTTC. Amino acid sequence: CASSLEGPRNYEQYF.

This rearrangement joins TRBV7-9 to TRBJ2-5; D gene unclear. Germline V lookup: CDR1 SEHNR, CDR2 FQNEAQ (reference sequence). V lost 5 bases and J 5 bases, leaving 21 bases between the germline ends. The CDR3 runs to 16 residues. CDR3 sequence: CASSAPPMTDGETQYF. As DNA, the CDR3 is TGTGCCAGCAGCGCGCCCCCAATGACCGACGGGGAGACCCAGTACTTC.

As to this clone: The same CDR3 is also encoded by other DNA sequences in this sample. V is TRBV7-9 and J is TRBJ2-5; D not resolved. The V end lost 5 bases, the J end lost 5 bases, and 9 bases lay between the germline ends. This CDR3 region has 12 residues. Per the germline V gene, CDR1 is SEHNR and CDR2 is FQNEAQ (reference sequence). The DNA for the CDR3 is TGTGCCAGCAGCCTCTTAGGGGAGACCCAGTACTTC. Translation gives CASSLLGETQYF.

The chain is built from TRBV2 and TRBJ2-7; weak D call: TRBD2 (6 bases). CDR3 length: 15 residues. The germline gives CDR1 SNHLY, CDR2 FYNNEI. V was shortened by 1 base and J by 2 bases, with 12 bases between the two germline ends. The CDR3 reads CASSEGGGLTYEQYF. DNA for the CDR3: TGTGCCAGCAGTGAAGGTGGGGGACTGACCTACGAGCAGTACTTC.

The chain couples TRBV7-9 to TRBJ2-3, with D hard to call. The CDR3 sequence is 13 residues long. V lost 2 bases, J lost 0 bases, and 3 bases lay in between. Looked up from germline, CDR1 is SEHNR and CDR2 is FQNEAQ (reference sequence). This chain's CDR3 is CASSLPSTDTQYF. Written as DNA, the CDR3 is TGTGCCAGCAGCTTACCAAGCACAGATACGCAGTATTTT.

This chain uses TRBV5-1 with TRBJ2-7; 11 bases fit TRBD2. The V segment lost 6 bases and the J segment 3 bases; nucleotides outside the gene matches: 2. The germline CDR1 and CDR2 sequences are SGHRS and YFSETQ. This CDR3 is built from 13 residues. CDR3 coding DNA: TGCGCCAGCAACCTAGCGGGAGGCTACGAGCAGTACTTC. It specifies CASNLAGGYEQYF.

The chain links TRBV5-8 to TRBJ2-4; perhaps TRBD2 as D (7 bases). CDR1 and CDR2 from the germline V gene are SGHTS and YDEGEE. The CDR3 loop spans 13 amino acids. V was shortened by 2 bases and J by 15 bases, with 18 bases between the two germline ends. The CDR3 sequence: CASSFEGGRSGYF. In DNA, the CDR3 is TGTGCCAGCAGCTTTGAGGGGGGGCGCAGTGGGTACTTC.

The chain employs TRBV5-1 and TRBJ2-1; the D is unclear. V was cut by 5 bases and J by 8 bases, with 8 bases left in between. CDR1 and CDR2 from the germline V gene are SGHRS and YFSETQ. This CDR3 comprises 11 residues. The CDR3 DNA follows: TGCGCCAGCAGAGTAGGAGATGAGCAGTTCTTC. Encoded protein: CASRVGDEQFF.

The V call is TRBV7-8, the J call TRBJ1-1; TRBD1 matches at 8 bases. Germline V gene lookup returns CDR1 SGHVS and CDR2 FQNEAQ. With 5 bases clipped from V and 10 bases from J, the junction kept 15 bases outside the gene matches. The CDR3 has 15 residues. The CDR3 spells CASSEERQGNGPAFF. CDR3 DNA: TGTGCCAGCAGCGAGGAGAGACAGGGGAACGGTCCAGCTTTCTTT. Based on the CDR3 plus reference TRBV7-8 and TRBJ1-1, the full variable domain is GAGVSQSPRYKVAKRGQDVALRCDPISGHVSLFWYQQALGQGPEFLTYFQNEAQLDKSGLPSDRFFAERPEGSVSTLKIQRTQQEDSAVYLCASSEERQGNGPAFFGQGTRLTVV.

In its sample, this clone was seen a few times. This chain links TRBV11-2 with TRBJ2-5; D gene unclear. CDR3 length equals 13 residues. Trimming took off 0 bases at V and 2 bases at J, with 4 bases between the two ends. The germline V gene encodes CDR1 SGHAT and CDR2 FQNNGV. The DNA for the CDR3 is TGTGCCAGCAGCTTAGAATCTCAAGAGACCCAGTACTTC. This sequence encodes CASSLESQETQYF.

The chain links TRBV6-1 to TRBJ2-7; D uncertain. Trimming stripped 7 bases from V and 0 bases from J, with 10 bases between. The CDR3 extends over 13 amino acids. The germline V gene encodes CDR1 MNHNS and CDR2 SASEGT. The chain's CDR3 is CASNLGYSYEQYF. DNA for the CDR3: TGTGCCAGCAATTTAGGCTACTCCTACGAGCAGTACTTC.

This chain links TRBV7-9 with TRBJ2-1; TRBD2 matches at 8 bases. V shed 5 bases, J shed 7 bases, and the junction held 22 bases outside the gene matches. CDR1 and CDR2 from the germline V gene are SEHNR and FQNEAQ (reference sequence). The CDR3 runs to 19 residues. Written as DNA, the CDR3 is TGTGCCAGCAGCCTTCCGGGACTAGACAAGAGTAGCTGGGGGAATGAGCAGTTCTTC. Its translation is CASSLPGLDKSSWGNEQFF. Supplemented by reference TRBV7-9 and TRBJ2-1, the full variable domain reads DTGVSQNPRHKITKRGQNVTFRCDPISEHNRLYWYRQTLGQGPEFLTYFQNEAQLEKSRLLSDRFSAERPKGSFSTLEIQRTEQGDSAMYLCASSLPGLDKSSWGNEQFFGPGTRLTVL.

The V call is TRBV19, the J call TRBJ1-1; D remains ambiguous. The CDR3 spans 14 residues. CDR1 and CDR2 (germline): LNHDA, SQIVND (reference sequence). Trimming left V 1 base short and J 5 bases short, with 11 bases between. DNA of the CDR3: TGTGCCAGTAGTATAGTGCTGGGGATGACTGAAGCTTTCTTT. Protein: CASSIVLGMTEAFF.

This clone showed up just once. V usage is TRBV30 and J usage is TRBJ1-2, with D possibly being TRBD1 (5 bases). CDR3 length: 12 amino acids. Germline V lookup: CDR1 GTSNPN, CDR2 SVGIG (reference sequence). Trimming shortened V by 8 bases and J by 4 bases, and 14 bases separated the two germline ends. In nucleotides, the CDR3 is TGTGCCGGAACAGGATTCATCTATGGCTACACCTTC. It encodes CAGTGFIYGYTF.

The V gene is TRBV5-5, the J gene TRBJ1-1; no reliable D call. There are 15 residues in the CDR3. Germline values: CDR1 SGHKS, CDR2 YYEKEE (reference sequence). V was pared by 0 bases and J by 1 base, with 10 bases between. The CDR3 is CASSLEVPGNTEAFF. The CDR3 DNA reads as TGTGCCAGCAGCTTGGAGGTGCCGGGGAACACTGAAGCTTTCTTT.

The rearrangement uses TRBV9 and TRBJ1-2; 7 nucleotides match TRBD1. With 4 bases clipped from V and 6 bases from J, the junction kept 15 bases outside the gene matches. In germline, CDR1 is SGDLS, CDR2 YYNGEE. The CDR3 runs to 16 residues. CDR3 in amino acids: CASSPEVRTGADGYTF. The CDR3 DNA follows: TGTGCCAGCAGCCCAGAGGTGCGGACAGGTGCTGATGGCTACACCTTC.

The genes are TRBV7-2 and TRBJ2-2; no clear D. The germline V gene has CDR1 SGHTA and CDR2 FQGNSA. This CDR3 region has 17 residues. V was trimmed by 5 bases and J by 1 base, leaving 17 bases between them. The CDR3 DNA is TGTGCCAGCAGCCCCAGCTTAAGGTGGGGGAACACCGGGGAGCTGTTTTTT. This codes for CASSPSLRWGNTGELFF.

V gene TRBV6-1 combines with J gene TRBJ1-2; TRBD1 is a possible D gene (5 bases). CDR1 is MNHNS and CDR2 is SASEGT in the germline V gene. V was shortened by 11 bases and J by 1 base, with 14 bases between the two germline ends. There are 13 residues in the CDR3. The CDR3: CASRGQGNYGYTF. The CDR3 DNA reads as TGTGCCTCTCGAGGGCAGGGTAACTATGGCTACACCTTC.

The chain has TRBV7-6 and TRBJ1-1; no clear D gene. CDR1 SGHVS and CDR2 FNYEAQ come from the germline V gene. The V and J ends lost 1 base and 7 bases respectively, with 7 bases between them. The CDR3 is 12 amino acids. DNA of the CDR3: TGTGCCAGCAGCTTAGTTTCCGGTGAAGCTTTCTTT. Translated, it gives CASSLVSGEAFF.

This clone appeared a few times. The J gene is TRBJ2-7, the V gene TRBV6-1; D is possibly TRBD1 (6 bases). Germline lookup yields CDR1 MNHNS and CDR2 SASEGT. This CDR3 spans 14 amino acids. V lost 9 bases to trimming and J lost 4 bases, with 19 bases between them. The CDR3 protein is CASSTGRGGYEQYF. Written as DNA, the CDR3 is TGTGCCAGTTCTACGGGCCGAGGGGGATACGAGCAGTACTTC.

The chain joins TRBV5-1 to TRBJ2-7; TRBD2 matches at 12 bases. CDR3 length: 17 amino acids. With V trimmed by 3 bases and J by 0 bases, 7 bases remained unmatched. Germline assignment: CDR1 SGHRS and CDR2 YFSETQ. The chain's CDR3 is CASSWRGLAGNSYEQYF. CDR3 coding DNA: TGCGCCAGCAGCTGGAGGGGACTAGCGGGCAACTCCTACGAGCAGTACTTC. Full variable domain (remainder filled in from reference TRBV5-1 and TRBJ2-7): KAGVTQTPRYLIKTRGQQVTLSCSPISGHRSVSWYQQTPGQGLQFLFEYFSETQRNKGNFPGRFSGRQFSNSRSEMNVSTLELGDSALYLCASSWRGLAGNSYEQYFGPGTRLTVT.

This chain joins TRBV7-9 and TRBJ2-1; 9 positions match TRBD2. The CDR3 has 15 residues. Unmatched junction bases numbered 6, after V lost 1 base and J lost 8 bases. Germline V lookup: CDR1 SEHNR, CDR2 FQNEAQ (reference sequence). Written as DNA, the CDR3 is TGTGCCAGCAGCTTAGGGGGCGGGAGGGCCTATGAGCAGTTCTTC. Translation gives CASSLGGGRAYEQFF.

The CDR3 region has the DNA TGTGCCAGCAGTCAGCCCCCCAGTATGACTAGCGGGGAAGATACGCAGTATTTT. Its protein is CASSQPPSMTSGEDTQYF. The V call is TRBV28, the J call TRBJ2-3; TRBD2 aligns across 11 bases. Germline V CDR1 and CDR2: MDHEN, SYDVKM. The ends lost 5 bases at V and 5 bases at J; junction bases unmatched: 15. The CDR3 spans 18 residues.

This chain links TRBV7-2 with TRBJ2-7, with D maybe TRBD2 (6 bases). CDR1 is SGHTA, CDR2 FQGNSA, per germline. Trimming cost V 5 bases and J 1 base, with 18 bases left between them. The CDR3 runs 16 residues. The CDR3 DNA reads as TGTGCCAGCAGCCCCCACGGGAGAACGGGTTCCTACGAGCAGTACTTC. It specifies CASSPHGRTGSYEQYF.

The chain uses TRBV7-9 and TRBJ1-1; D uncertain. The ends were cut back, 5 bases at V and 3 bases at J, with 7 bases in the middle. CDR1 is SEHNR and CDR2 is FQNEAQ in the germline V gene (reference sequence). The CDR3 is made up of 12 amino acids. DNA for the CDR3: TGTGCCAGCAGCCCGTACGACACTGAAGCTTTCTTT. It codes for CASSPYDTEAFF.

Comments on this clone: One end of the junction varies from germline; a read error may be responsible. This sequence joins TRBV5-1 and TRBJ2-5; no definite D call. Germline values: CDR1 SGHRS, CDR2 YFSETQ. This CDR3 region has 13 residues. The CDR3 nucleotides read TGCGCCAGCAGCTTGGGTATATTAGAGCCCCAGTACTTC. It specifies CASSLGILEPQYF.

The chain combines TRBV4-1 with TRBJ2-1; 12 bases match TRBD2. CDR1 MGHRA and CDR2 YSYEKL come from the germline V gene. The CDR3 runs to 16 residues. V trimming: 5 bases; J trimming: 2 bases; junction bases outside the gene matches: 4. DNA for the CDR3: TGCGCCAGCAGCGACCGACTAGCGGGGGCCTACAATGAGCAGTTCTTC. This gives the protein CASSDRLAGAYNEQFF.